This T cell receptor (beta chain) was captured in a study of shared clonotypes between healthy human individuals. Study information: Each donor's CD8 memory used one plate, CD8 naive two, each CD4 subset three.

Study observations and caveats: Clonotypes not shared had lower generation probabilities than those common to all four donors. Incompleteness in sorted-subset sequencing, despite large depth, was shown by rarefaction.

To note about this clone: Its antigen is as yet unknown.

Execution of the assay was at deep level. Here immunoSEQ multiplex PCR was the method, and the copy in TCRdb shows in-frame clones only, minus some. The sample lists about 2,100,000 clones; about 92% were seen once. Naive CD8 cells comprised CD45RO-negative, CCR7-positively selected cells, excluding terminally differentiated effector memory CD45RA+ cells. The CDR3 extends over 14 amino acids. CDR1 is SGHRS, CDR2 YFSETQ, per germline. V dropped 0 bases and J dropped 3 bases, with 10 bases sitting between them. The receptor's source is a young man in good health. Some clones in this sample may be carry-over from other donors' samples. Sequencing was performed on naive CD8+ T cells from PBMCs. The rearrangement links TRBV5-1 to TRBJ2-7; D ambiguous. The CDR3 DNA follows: TGCGCCAGCAGCTTGGCCGGCGGACGCTACGAGCAGTACTTC. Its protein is CASSLAGGRYEQYF. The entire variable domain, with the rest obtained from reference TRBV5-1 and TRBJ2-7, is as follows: KAGVTQTPRYLIKTRGQQVTLSCSPISGHRSVSWYQQTPGQGLQFLFEYFSETQRNKGNFPGRFSGRQFSNSRSEMNVSTLELGDSALYLCASSLAGGRYEQYFGPGTRLTVT.